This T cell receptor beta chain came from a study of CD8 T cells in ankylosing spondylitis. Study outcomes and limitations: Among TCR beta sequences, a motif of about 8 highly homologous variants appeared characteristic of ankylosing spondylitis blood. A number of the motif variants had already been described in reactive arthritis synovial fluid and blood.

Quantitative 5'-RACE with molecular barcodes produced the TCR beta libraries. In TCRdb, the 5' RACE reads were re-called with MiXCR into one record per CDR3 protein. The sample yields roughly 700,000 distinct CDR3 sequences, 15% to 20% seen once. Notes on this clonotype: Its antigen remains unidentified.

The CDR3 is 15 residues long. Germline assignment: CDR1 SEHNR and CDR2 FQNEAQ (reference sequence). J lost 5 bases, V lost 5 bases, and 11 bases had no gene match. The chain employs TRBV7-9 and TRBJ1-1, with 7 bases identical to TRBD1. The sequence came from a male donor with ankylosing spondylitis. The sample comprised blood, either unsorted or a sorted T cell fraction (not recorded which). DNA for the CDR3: TGTGCCAGCAGCCCAAGGGGACAGCTGGGTACTGAAGCTTTCTTT. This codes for CASSPRGQLGTEAFF.